This entry lists 8 T cell receptor beta chains sequenced from one sample in a study of blood T cell repertoires in COVID-19. Method: immunoSEQ multiplex PCR; TCRdb's copy keeps in-frame clones and lacks some. The profile shows around 250,000 clones, about 89% of them singletons. The sequenced material came from peripheral blood. These receptors were taken from a woman in her sixties or seventies who had recovered from COVID-19.

The CDR3: CASSPREGDTQYF. The CDR3, as DNA: TGTGCCAGCAGCCCAAGGGAGGGAGATACGCAGTATTTT. The V call is TRBV6-4, the J call TRBJ2-3; TRBD2 matches at 7 bases. Germline loops: CDR1 MRHNA, CDR2 SNTAGT. This CDR3 is 13 amino acids long. V shed 6 bases and J 5 bases; nucleotides not matched to a gene: 5.

The chain has TRBV29-1 and TRBJ2-3; 8 bases fit TRBD1. V shed 4 bases and J 0 bases; nucleotides not matched to a gene: 12. This CDR3 spans 17 amino acids. Germline CDR1 reads SQVTM; CDR2 reads ANQGSEA. CDR3 sequence (DNA): TGCAGCGTTGGAGGACAGGGATGGCGGGGTAGCACAGATACGCAGTATTTT. Translating gives CSVGGQGWRGSTDTQYF.

This chain joins TRBV7-3 and TRBJ2-5; TRBD1 agrees at 8 bases. Per germline, CDR1 SGHTA and CDR2 FQGTGA. The V segment lost 6 bases and the J segment 4 bases; nucleotides outside the gene matches: 7. This CDR3 contains 14 residues. CDR3 loop: CASRPQGERETQYF. As DNA, the CDR3 is TGTGCCAGCAGACCACAGGGGGAGAGAGAGACCCAGTACTTC.

The CDR3 DNA sequence: TGTGCCAGTAGTATTAGTACAGCCCAAGAGACCCAGTACTTC. Amino acids: CASSISTAQETQYF. The V and J genes are TRBV19 and TRBJ2-5; D is undetermined. Trimming left V 3 bases short and J 1 base short, with 9 bases between. CDR1 and CDR2 from the germline V gene are LNHDA and SQIVND (reference sequence). The CDR3 is 14 amino acids.

The V and J genes are TRBV4-3 and TRBJ1-6; D uncertain. V lost 0 bases to trimming and J lost 6 bases, with 18 bases between them. Looked up from germline, CDR1 is LGHNA and CDR2 is YSLEER. There are 18 residues in the CDR3. CDR3 amino acids: CASSQESLPTGPNSPLHF. The CDR3 region has the DNA TGCGCCAGCAGCCAAGAAAGTCTGCCAACGGGTCCTAATTCACCCCTCCACTTT.

The V and J genes are TRBV5-1 and TRBJ1-1, with D perhaps TRBD1 (5 bases). Germline loops: CDR1 SGHRS, CDR2 YFSETQ. V dropped 0 bases and J dropped 4 bases, with 10 bases sitting between them. The CDR3 covers 14 residues. This CDR3 is CASSLAAGPTEAFF. The CDR3 nucleotides read TGCGCCAGCAGCTTGGCCGCAGGGCCCACTGAAGCTTTCTTT.

The chain combines TRBV7-9 with TRBJ2-2, with 8 bases fitting TRBD1. Germline CDR1 reads SEHNR; CDR2 reads FQNEAQ (reference sequence). V was clipped by 5 bases and J by 3 bases; unmatched bases: 5. The CDR3 extends over 15 amino acids. The chain's CDR3 is CASSLDRVDTGELFF. The DNA for the CDR3 is TGTGCCAGCAGCCTGGACAGGGTCGACACCGGGGAGCTGTTTTTT.

This clone was counted a few times. The chain combines TRBV4-1 with TRBJ2-2; perhaps TRBD2 as D (5 bases). Germline loops: CDR1 MGHRA, CDR2 YSYEKL. V lost 2 bases and J lost 1, with 11 bases in between. The CDR3 is made up of 16 amino acids. The CDR3 region has the DNA TGCGCCAGCAGCCAACTTCTAGGAGGGAACACCGGGGAGCTGTTTTTT. Protein: CASSQLLGGNTGELFF.